These T cell receptor beta chains were read from a single sample in a study of CD8 T cells in Susac syndrome. TCRdb reprocessed the immunoSEQ multiplex PCR reads via MiXCR and lists one record per CDR3 protein. The sample includes approximately 140,000 distinct CDR3 sequences, 85% to 95% of them seen just once. The sample was CD4+ T cells from PBMCs. The receptors come from a human donor with multiple sclerosis. Each CDR3 is given with its conserved first and last residue. The D gene is left open where the match is weak.

v_call	j_call	d_call	cdr3_aa
TRBV12-3/TRBV12-4	TRBJ1-5	.	CASSLDRINQPQHF
TRBV7-8	TRBJ2-5	.	CASSLMYQSQYF
TRBV28	TRBJ2-7	.	CASRKQGTSYEQYF
TRBV5-1	TRBJ2-5	.	CASRRVVQETQYF
TRBV6-5	TRBJ2-2	.	CASSSNTGELFF
TRBV19	TRBJ2-1	TRBD2	CASSIMRLAGVGSSYNEQFF
TRBV24-1	TRBJ2-1	TRBD1	CATSDTGGMDEQFF
TRBV20-1	TRBJ2-5	.	CSARDLRDPSTQYF
TRBV9	TRBJ2-7	.	CASSVVSDSYEQYF
TRBV6-5	TRBJ2-7	.	CASSYDNSYEQYF
TRBV27	TRBJ2-7	TRBD1	CASSDTRDRSYEQYF
TRBV6-5	TRBJ2-3	.	CASSYLGSGSTDTQYF
TRBV3-1	TRBJ2-1	TRBD1	CASSLGQGHNNEQFF
TRBV19	TRBJ1-2	.	CASSPSGRSNYGYTF
TRBV10-3	TRBJ2-1	TRBD2	CAISLTSGSYNEQFF
TRBV27	TRBJ2-5	TRBD2	CASSMVAGTQETQYF
TRBV24-1	TRBJ2-5	.	CATSRQGVETQYF
TRBV6-6	TRBJ1-1	TRBD1	CASSYPGQGHTEAFF
TRBV20-1	TRBJ2-3	TRBD2	CSATGLAGELPRGTDTQYF
TRBV20-1	TRBJ1-5	.	CSARRLQNPNQPQHF
TRBV7-9	TRBJ2-3	TRBD2	CASSLGLAGVSDTQYF
TRBV28	TRBJ1-5	.	CASSTQPYQPQHF
TRBV20-1	TRBJ1-1	.	CRPYSGRMNTEAFF
TRBV3-1	TRBJ2-5	TRBD1	CASSGWDRGQETQYF
TRBV5-4	TRBJ2-5	TRBD2	CASSLGLLAGGQETQYF